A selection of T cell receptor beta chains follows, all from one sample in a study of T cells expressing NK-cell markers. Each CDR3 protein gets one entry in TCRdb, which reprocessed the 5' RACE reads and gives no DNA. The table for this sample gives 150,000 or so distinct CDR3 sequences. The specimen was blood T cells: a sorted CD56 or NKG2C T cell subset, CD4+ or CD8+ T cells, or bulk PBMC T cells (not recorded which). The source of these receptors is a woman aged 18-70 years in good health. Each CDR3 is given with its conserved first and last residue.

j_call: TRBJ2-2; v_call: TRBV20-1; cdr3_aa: CSARDRRAGGTGELFF
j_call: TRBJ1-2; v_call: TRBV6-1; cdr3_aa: CASIGSSGGYTF
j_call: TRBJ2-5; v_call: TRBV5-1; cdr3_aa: CASSVPGQGETQYF
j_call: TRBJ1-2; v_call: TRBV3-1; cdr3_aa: CASSPNIRALPRYGYTF
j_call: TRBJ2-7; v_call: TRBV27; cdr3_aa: CASSTPSGPSYEQYF
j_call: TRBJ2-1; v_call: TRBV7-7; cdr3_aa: CASSPDSVSSYNEQFF
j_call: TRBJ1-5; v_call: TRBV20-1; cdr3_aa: CSANVRTEDSNQPQHF
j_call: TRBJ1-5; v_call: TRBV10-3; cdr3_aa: CAISKKPDGNQPQHF
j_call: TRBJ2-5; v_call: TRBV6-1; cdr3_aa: CASSRTGMETQYF
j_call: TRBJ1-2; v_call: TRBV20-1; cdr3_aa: CSARWETGYGYTF
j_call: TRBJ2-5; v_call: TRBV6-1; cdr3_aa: CASSKNWGQQETQYF
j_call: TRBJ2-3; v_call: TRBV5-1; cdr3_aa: CASQSGGASDTQYF
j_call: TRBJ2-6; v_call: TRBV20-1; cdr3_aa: CSARAAGTTTSGANVLTF
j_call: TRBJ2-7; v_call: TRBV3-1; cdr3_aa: CASSQDLRAEQYF
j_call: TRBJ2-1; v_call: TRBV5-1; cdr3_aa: CASMRDSYNEQFF
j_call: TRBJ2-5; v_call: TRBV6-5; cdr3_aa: CASSYSGTSGVETQYF
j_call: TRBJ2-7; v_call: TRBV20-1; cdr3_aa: CSARAHDRSWLSYEQYF